The next 14 T cell receptor beta chains were all read from a single sample in a study of T-cell memory formation after mild COVID-19. TCRdb reprocessed the 5' RACE reads via MiXCR and lists one record per CDR3 protein. The sample has around 180,000 distinct CDR3 sequences, 15% to 20% seen once; the top ten hold roughly 3.9%. Sequencing input: PBMCs or a T cell subset sorted from them (not recorded which). Source of these receptors: a man aged 18 to 30 who had mild COVID-19 (a few samples of this study predate the infection). Cell type and time point are not known.

This clonotype showed up many times. J is TRBJ2-5 and V is TRBV12-3 or TRBV12-4, with a possible D match to TRBD2 (5 bases). V was pared by 6 bases and J by 5 bases, with 13 bases between. CDR3 length equals 13 residues. The CDR3 sequence: CASSLGREETQYF. Here the CDR3 DNA reads TGTGCCAGCAGCTTGGGTAGGGAGGAGACCCAGTACTTC.

The rearrangement uses TRBV4-3 and TRBJ2-1, with D possibly being TRBD2 (6 bases). V was shortened by 4 bases and J by 6 bases, with 13 bases between the two germline ends. This CDR3 region has 14 residues. The V gene's germline CDR1 is LGHNA and CDR2 YSLEER. The DNA for the CDR3 is TGCGCCAGCAGCCGGGACTTCGCATCCAATGAGCAGTTCTTC. This sequence encodes CASSRDFASNEQFF.

This clonotype was counted only a few times. The V call is TRBV18, the J call TRBJ1-5; D gene unclear. Germline lookup yields CDR1 KGHSH and CDR2 LQKENI. This CDR3 comprises 13 residues. V gave up 8 bases and J gave up 7 bases, with 15 bases separating them. The CDR3 nucleotides read TGTGCCAGCAGCTCCGAGGGAGGGCAGCCCCAGCATTTT. Amino acid sequence: CASSSEGGQPQHF. Supplemented by reference TRBV18 and TRBJ1-5, the full variable domain reads NAGVMQNPRHLVRRRGQEARLRCSPMKGHSHVYWYRQLPEEGLKFMVYLQKENIIDESGMPKERFSAEFPKEGPSILRIQQVVRGDSAAYFCASSSEGGQPQHFGDGTRLSIL.

V usage is TRBV7-2 and J usage is TRBJ2-5, with TRBD1 matching 7 bases. There are 16 residues in the CDR3. V lost 1 base to trimming and J lost 3 bases; unmatched junction nucleotides: 8. The germline CDR1 and CDR2 sequences are SGHTA and FQGNSA. CDR3 in amino acids: CASSLEARGIEETQYF. The CDR3 nucleotides are TGTGCCAGCAGCTTAGAAGCCAGGGGGATCGAAGAGACCCAGTACTTC.

V and J are TRBV6-1 and TRBJ2-2; the D gene could be TRBD1 or TRBD2 (5 bases each). Germline V gene sequence: CDR1 MNHNS, CDR2 SASEGT. Trimming removed 6 bases from V and 12 bases from J, with 17 bases in between. CDR3 size: 13 residues. The CDR3 sequence is CASSLEGSRKLFF. The CDR3 bases are TGTGCCAGCAGCCTAGAGGGGTCCCGGAAGCTGTTTTTT.

This clonotype was picked up many times. The V call is TRBV18, the J call TRBJ2-5; D might be TRBD1 (6 bases). The V gene lost 3 bases and the J gene lost 7 bases, with 15 bases spanning the gap. Germline-derived CDR1 and CDR2 are KGHSH and LQKENI. This CDR3 comprises 14 residues. The CDR3 DNA reads as TGTGCCAGCTCACCTGACAGGTCGAGGGGGACCCAGTACTTC. The encoded protein is CASSPDRSRGTQYF. The full variable domain, in which reference TRBV18 and TRBJ2-5 provide the parts outside the CDR3, is NAGVMQNPRHLVRRRGQEARLRCSPMKGHSHVYWYRQLPEEGLKFMVYLQKENIIDESGMPKERFSAEFPKEGPSILRIQQVVRGDSAAYFCASSPDRSRGTQYFGPGTRLLVL.

This clonotype was picked up a small number of times. V gene TRBV9 combines with J gene TRBJ2-5; weak D call: TRBD1 (6 bases). The CDR3 sequence is 14 residues long. The V and J ends lost 4 bases and 5 bases respectively, with 15 bases between them. Per the germline V gene, CDR1 is SGDLS and CDR2 is YYNGEE. CDR3 residues: CASSSHTRGETQYF. CDR3 DNA: TGTGCCAGCAGCTCCCACACGAGGGGGGAGACCCAGTACTTC.

This chain uses TRBV29-1 with TRBJ1-4, with 7 bases aligning to TRBD1. The CDR3 length is 13 residues. Per germline, CDR1 SQVTM and CDR2 ANQGSEA. V trimming: 6 bases; J trimming: 8 bases; junction bases outside the gene matches: 9. The CDR3 nucleotides are TGCAGCGTATCAGAGGGGGCCGGGGAAAAACTGTTTTTT. It codes for CSVSEGAGEKLFF. The variable domain in full, with the rest retrieved from reference TRBV29-1 and TRBJ1-4, is SAVISQKPSRDICQRGTSLTIQCQVDSQVTMMFWYRQQPGQSLTLIATANQGSEATYESGFVIDKFPISRPNLTFSTLTVSNMSPEDSSIYLCSVSEGAGEKLFFGSGTQLSVL.

The chain combines TRBV18 with TRBJ1-6, with unresolved D. This CDR3 comprises 15 residues. V was trimmed by 3 bases and J by 5 bases, leaving 11 bases between them. CDR1 KGHSH and CDR2 LQKENI come from the germline V gene. CDR3 bases: TGTGCCAGCTCACCTTCGGGAGGGAATAATTCACCCCTCCACTTT. Protein: CASSPSGGNNSPLHF.

This clonotype has ten or more counts. The J gene is TRBJ2-1, the V gene TRBV7-2; 8 bases are a match to TRBD1. CDR3 length: 16 amino acids. Trimming took 0 bases from V and 4 from J; bases not matched to a gene: 5. Germline-derived CDR1 and CDR2 are SGHTA and FQGNSA. The CDR3, as DNA: TGTGCCAGCAGCTTAGCCGGGACAGGTACATACAATGAGCAGTTCTTC. The encoded protein is CASSLAGTGTYNEQFF.

The table lists this clonotype with a few counts. The chain is built from TRBV20-1 and TRBJ2-3; D call uncertain. CDR1 is DFQATT, CDR2 SNEGSKA, per germline (reference sequence). Trimming removed 1 base from V and 5 bases from J, with 4 bases in between. The CDR3 extends over 11 amino acids. CDR3 residues: CSARVGDTQYF. The CDR3 DNA reads as TGCAGTGCTAGAGTCGGAGATACGCAGTATTTT.

This chain links TRBV7-2 with TRBJ1-3; no firm D call. V was pared by 6 bases and J by 6 bases, with 9 bases between. The CDR3 runs to 12 residues. Germline lookup yields CDR1 SGHTA and CDR2 FQGNSA. Here the CDR3 reads CASRDSVNTIYF. CDR3 in DNA: TGTGCCAGCAGGGATAGTGTAAACACCATATATTTT.

V and J are TRBV10-3 and TRBJ2-2, with D uncertain. In germline, CDR1 is ENHRY, CDR2 SYGVKD. This CDR3 has 11 amino acids. Trimming removed 6 bases at V and 5 bases at J, with 4 bases between. CDR3 sequence reads: CAIRQTGELFF. Here the CDR3 DNA reads TGTGCCATCAGGCAGACCGGGGAGCTGTTTTTT.

The sample holds a few counts of this clonotype. The rearrangement uses TRBV3-1 and TRBJ1-1; D call uncertain. Germline V gene data show CDR1 as LGHDT and CDR2 as YNNKEL (reference sequence). Trimming shortened V by 0 bases and J by 1 base, and 6 bases separated the two germline ends. This CDR3 spans 14 amino acids. The CDR3 region has the DNA TGTGCCAGCAGCCAAGAGGGTTCGAACACTGAAGCTTTCTTT. It encodes CASSQEGSNTEAFF.